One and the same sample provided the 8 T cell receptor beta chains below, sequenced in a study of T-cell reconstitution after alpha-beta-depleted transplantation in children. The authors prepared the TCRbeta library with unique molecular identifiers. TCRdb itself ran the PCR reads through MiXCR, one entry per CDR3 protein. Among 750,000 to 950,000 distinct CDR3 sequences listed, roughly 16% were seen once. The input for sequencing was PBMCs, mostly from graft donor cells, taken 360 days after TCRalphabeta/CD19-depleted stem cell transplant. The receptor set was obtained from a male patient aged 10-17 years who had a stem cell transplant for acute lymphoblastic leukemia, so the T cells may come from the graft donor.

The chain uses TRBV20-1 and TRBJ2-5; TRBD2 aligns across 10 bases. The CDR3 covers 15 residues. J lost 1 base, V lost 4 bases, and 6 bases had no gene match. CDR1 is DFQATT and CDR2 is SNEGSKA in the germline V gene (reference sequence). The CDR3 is CSATWTSGSQETQYF. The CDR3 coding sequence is TGCAGTGCTACCTGGACTAGCGGCAGCCAAGAGACCCAGTACTTC.

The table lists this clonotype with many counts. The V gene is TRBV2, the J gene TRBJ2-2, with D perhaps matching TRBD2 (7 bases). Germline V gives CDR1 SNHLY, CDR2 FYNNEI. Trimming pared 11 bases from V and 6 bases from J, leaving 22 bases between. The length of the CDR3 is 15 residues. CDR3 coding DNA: TGTGCCGTATCGTGGGGGGGCGAATACGCCGGGGAGCTGTTTTTT. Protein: CAVSWGGEYAGELFF.

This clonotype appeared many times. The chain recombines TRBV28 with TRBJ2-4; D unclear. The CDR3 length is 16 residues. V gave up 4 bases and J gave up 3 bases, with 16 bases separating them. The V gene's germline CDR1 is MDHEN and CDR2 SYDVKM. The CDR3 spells CASSSGWGSFKNIQYF. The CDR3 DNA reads TGTGCCAGCAGTTCCGGATGGGGTTCCTTCAAAAACATTCAGTACTTC.

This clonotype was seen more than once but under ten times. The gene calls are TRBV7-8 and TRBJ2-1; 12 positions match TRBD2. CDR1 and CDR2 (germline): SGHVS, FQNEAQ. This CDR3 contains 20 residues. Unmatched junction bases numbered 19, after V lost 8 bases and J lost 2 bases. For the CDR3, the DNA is TGTGCCAGCGGGCAACCGTATTTACCCGGGACTAGCGGGCCCTACAATGAGCAGTTCTTC. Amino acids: CASGQPYLPGTSGPYNEQFF.

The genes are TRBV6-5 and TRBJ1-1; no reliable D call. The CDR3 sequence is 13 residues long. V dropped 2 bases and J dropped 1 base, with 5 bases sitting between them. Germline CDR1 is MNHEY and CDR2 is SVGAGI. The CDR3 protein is CASSYHKNTEAFF. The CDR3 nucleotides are TGTGCCAGCAGTTACCACAAGAACACTGAAGCTTTCTTT.

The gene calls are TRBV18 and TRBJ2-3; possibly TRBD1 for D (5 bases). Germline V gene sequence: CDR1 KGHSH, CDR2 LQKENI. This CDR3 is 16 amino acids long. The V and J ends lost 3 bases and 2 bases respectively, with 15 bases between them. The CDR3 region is CASSPRQVGATDTQYF. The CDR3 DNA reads TGTGCCAGCTCACCTCGGCAGGTAGGGGCCACAGATACGCAGTATTTT.

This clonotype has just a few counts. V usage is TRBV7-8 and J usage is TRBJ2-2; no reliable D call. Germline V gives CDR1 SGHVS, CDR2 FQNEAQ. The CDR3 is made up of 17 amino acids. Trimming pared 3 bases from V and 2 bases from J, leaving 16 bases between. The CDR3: CASSFPVPRANTGELFF. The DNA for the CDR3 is TGTGCCAGCAGCTTCCCCGTGCCCCGGGCCAACACCGGGGAGCTGTTTTTT.

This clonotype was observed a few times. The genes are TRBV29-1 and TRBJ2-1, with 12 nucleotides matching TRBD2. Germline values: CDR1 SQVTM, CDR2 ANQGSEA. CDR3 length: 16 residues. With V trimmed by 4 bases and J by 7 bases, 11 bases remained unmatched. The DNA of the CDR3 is TGCAGCGTTGCCCCCCGACTAGCGGGAGTATCAAATGAGCAGTTCTTC. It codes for CSVAPRLAGVSNEQFF.